The rows below give T cell receptor beta chains drawn from one sample of a study of blood T cell repertoires in COVID-19. Method: immunoSEQ multiplex PCR; TCRdb's copy keeps in-frame clones and lacks some. The data contain 450,000 or so clones, about 87% of them singletons. The specimen was peripheral blood. These receptors came from a man aged 18 to 29 with COVID-19, enrolled during active disease. Both conserved end residues are part of each CDR3.

cdr3_aa,v_call,j_call
CASSFGTSGPNEQFF,TRBV5-4,TRBJ2-1
CASTAVLTTYEQYF,TRBV6-5,TRBJ2-7
CASSPPERTGLDTQYF,TRBV18,TRBJ2-3
CASSRLAGGHHEQFF,TRBV10-1,TRBJ2-1
CASSSGLRTDTQYF,TRBV5-6,TRBJ2-3
CASSQVGGTRSNQPQHF,TRBV4-1,TRBJ1-5
CASSSVGRDTEAFF,TRBV5-4,TRBJ1-1
CASSVLGRVHGYTF,TRBV11-1,TRBJ1-2
CATSRGGQSQETQYF,TRBV15,TRBJ2-5
CASTRGTGELFF,TRBV2,TRBJ2-2
CASSLVVGADTQYF,TRBV5-5,TRBJ2-3